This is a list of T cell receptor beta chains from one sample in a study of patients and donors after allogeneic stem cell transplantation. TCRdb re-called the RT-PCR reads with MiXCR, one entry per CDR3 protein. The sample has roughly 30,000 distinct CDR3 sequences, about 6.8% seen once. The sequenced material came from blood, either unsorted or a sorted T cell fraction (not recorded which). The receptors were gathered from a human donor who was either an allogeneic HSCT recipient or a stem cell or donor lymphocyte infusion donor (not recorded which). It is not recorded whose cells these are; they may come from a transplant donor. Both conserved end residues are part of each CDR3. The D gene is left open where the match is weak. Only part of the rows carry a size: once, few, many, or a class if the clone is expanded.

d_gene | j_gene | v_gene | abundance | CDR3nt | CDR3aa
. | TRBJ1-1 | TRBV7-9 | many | TGTGCCAGCAGCTTCGGGGGCAGATTGAACACTGAAGCTTTCTTT | CASSFGGRLNTEAFF
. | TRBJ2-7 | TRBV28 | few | TGTGCCAGCAGTTTGTTCCCCCACGAGCAGTACTTC | CASSLFPHEQYF
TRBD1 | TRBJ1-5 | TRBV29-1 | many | TGCAGCGGATCACAGGGGAACAATCAGCCCCAGCATTTT | CSGSQGNNQPQHF
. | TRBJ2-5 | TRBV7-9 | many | TGTGCCAGCAGCACACGCGGAGGGCAAGAGACCCAGTACTTC | CASSTRGGQETQYF
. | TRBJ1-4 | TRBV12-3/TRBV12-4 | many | TGTGCCAGCAGTTTAAGAGGGCTCGGGAATGAAAAACTGTTTTTT | CASSLRGLGNEKLFF
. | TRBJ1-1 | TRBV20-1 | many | TGCAGTGCTAGAGATCTCCGGACAAGCGTCTCCAACACTGAAGCTTTCTTT | CSARDLRTSVSNTEAFF
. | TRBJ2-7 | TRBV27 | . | TGTGCCAGCAAGCAGAGAGGACAGTCCTACGAGCAGTACTTC | CASKQRGQSYEQYF
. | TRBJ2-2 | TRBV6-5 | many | TGTGCCAGCAGTTACTCCTTCTACCAGAACACCGGGGAGCTGTTTTTT | CASSYSFYQNTGELFF
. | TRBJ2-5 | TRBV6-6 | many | TGTGCCAGCAGTTACTCGATCAGGGGAGGCGAGACCCAGTACTTC | CASSYSIRGGETQYF
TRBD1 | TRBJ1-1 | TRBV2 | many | TGTGCCAGCAGCGGACAGGGGGACACTGAAGCTTTCTTT | CASSGQGDTEAFF
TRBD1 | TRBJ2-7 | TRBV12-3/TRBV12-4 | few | TGTGCCAGCAGTTTACGTAGGACAGGGAATGTGGGGCAGTACTTC | CASSLRRTGNVGQYF
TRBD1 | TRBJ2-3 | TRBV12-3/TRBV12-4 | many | TGTGCCAGCAGTTTGGGTGCCGGGACAGGGTTCACAGATACGCAGTATTTT | CASSLGAGTGFTDTQYF
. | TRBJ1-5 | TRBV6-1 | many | TGTGCCAGCAGCGCTGGGGCCTTTAGTCAGCCCCAGCATTTT | CASSAGAFSQPQHF
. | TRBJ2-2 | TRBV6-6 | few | TGTGCCAGCAGTAGGGACGCCCCAAGAACCGGGGAGCTGTTTTTT | CASSRDAPRTGELFF
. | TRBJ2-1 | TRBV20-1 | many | TGCAGTGCTAGAGATGTGGACAATGAGCAGTTCTTC | CSARDVDNEQFF
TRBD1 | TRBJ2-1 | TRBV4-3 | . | TGCGCCAGCAGCCAAGTGCGACAGGGGGCCTACAATGAGCAGTTCTTC | CASSQVRQGAYNEQFF
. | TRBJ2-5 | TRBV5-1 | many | TGCGCCAGCAGCTTTTTGATCTATAAGGCCCGAGAGACCCAGTACTTC | CASSFLIYKARETQYF
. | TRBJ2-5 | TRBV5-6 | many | TGTGCCAGCAGCTTGGTTACGGGGTGGGAGACCCAGTACTTC | CASSLVTGWETQYF